The 30 T cell receptor beta chains presented below share a single source sample, sequenced in a study of shared clonotypes between healthy human individuals (TCRdb year 2020). Libraries were made using the immunoSEQ multiplex PCR assay. TCRdb limited this immuneACCESS table to in-frame rearrangements with V and J called. A share of clones is missing; checked studies link under half to unresolved V genes, and the rest is unexplained. A total of about 490,000 clones appear in this sample, more than 65% of them only once. 9.5% to 15% of the sample is held by the ten biggest clonotypes. Source material: PBMCs. Receptors originate from a woman aged 40 to 50 in good health. Some clones in this sample may be carry-over from other donors' samples.

Worth noting for this clone: This likely reflects a read error, since a far larger clone is one base away. V gene TRBV6-1 combines with J gene TRBJ2-1, with TRBD1 matching 10 bases. The CDR3 sequence is 15 residues long. The germline CDR1 and CDR2 sequences are MNHNS and SASEGT. The V and J ends lost 4 bases and 4 bases, in that order; junction bases with no gene match: 4. Written as DNA, the CDR3 is TGTGCCAGCAGTGGAGAGGGACAGGGGTACAATGAGCAGTTCTTC. It specifies CASSGEGQGYNEQFF.

The J gene is TRBJ1-5, the V gene TRBV6-6, with TRBD1 matching over 9 bases. CDR1 MNHNY and CDR2 SVGAGI come from the germline V gene (reference sequence). The CDR3 is 15 residues long. V gave up 6 bases and J gave up 4 bases; unmatched junction bases: 7. This chain's CDR3 is CASRPLDRGNQPQHF. The CDR3 DNA reads TGTGCCAGCAGACCCCTCGACAGGGGGAATCAGCCCCAGCATTTT.

The rearrangement links TRBV10-3 to TRBJ2-5; 9 bases fit TRBD1. CDR3 length equals 14 residues. CDR1 is ENHRY and CDR2 is SYGVKD in the germline V gene. With 4 bases clipped from V and 7 bases from J, the junction kept 7 bases outside the gene matches. CDR3 loop: CAISGGTGSGTQYF. For the CDR3, the DNA is TGTGCCATCAGTGGAGGGACAGGGTCTGGGACCCAGTACTTC.

This chain joins TRBV5-1 and TRBJ1-4; D ambiguous. The V end lost 2 bases, the J end lost 0 bases, and 5 bases lay between the germline ends. Germline V gene lookup returns CDR1 SGHRS and CDR2 YFSETQ. This CDR3 spans 14 amino acids. This CDR3 is CASSFGPTNEKLFF. In DNA form, the CDR3 reads TGCGCCAGCAGCTTCGGGCCAACTAATGAAAAACTGTTTTTT.

Worth noting for this clone: This sequence is one base from a far larger clone and is likely a read error. Other DNA sequences in the same sample also yield this CDR3. V gene TRBV4-3 combines with J gene TRBJ1-2, with D perhaps TRBD1 (5 bases). CDR3 size: 16 residues. The germline V and J ends were trimmed by 1 base and 11 bases, with 23 bases remaining between them. Germline assignment: CDR1 LGHNA and CDR2 YSLEER. CDR3 amino acids: CASSQVPPGRGEGYTF. The CDR3 DNA is TGCGCCAGCAGCCAAGTCCCCCCGGGACGCGGGGAGGGTTACACCTTC.

The chain employs TRBV6-5 and TRBJ1-5, with D perhaps TRBD1 (5 bases). Germline V CDR1 and CDR2: MNHEY, SVGAGI. The V end lost 4 bases, the J end lost 10 bases, and 11 bases lay between the germline ends. The CDR3 length is 12 residues. The CDR3 loop is CASSSPQGPQHF. The CDR3 nucleotides are TGTGCCAGCAGTTCTCCGCAGGGCCCCCAGCATTTT.

The V gene is TRBV5-6, the J gene TRBJ2-5; D ambiguous. Trimming shortened V by 4 bases and J by 5 bases, and 15 bases separated the two germline ends. CDR3 length: 14 amino acids. Looked up from germline, CDR1 is SGHDT and CDR2 is YYEEEE. The CDR3 nucleotides are TGTGCCAGCAGCCTACTTCGCGTCCAGGAGACCCAGTACTTC. Translated: CASSLLRVQETQYF. Variable domain in full (rest from reference TRBV5-6 and TRBJ2-5): DAGVTQSPTHLIKTRGQQVTLRCSPKSGHDTVSWYQQALGQGPQFIFQYYEEEERQRGNFPDRFSGHQFPNYSSELNVNALLLGDSALYLCASSLLRVQETQYFGPGTRLLVL.

This chain uses TRBV7-3 with TRBJ2-1; 7 bases fit TRBD2. The CDR3 runs to 15 residues. The V segment lost 5 bases and the J segment 0 bases; nucleotides outside the gene matches: 4. Germline assignment: CDR1 SGHTA and CDR2 FQGTGA. The CDR3 region has the DNA TGTGCCAGCAGCCCCTGGACTAGCTCCTACAATGAGCAGTTCTTC. As protein: CASSPWTSSYNEQFF.

V is TRBV5-6 and J is TRBJ1-2; D unresolved. Trimming removed 0 bases from V and 3 bases from J, with 15 bases in between. The CDR3 length is 16 residues. The germline V gene encodes CDR1 SGHDT and CDR2 YYEEEE. Here the CDR3 reads CASSLEAGTWDYGYTF. CDR3 nucleotides: TGTGCCAGCAGCTTGGAGGCGGGTACATGGGACTATGGCTACACCTTC.

This clone occurred once. The V gene is TRBV5-1, the J gene TRBJ1-4; D is unclear. Trimming took off 4 bases at V and 1 base at J, with 14 bases between the two ends. CDR3 length: 16 residues. The germline V gene has CDR1 SGHRS and CDR2 YFSETQ. The CDR3 bases are TGCGCCAGCAGCCCCCAGGAGTTTGGAACTAATGAAAAACTGTTTTTT. Protein product: CASSPQEFGTNEKLFF.

The chain is built from TRBV5-4 and TRBJ1-2; a possible D gene is TRBD1 (6 bases). Germline-derived CDR1 and CDR2 are SGHNT and YYREEE (reference sequence). The CDR3 sequence is 15 residues long. V was shortened by 3 bases and J by 2 bases, with 14 bases between the two germline ends. The CDR3 DNA is TGTGCCAGCAGCTCTACGACAGGACAAAACTATGGCTACACCTTC. It encodes CASSSTTGQNYGYTF.

The gene calls are TRBV2 and TRBJ2-3; no definite D call. V was shortened by 5 bases and J by 6 bases, with 21 bases between the two germline ends. This CDR3 spans 16 amino acids. Germline values: CDR1 SNHLY, CDR2 FYNNEI. The CDR3 loop reads CASSLSRMATVDTQYF. The CDR3 DNA reads TGTGCCAGCAGTCTGAGCCGGATGGCCACAGTTGATACGCAGTATTTT. The full variable domain, its missing parts supplied by reference TRBV2 and TRBJ2-3, is EPEVTQTPSHQVTQMGQEVILRCVPISNHLYFYWYRQILGQKVEFLVSFYNNEISEKSEIFDDQFSVERPDGSNFTLKIRSTKLEDSAMYFCASSLSRMATVDTQYFGPGTRLTVL.

This sequence joins TRBV25-1 and TRBJ2-5; a possible D gene is TRBD1 (6 bases). This CDR3 comprises 13 residues. Trimming removed 2 bases at V and 5 bases at J, with 9 bases between. Germline CDR1 MGHDK, CDR2 SYGVNS. The CDR3 is CASSEGGLETQYF. CDR3 nucleotides: TGTGCCAGCAGTGAAGGGGGCCTGGAGACCCAGTACTTC.

The V gene is TRBV2, the J gene TRBJ2-7, with D unresolved. Trimming pared 4 bases from V and 3 bases from J, leaving 13 bases between. This CDR3 contains 14 residues. CDR1 is SNHLY and CDR2 is FYNNEI in the germline V gene. CDR3 nucleotides: TGTGCCAGCAGTGGAGGCGGAACCTACTACGAGCAGTACTTC. It yields the protein CASSGGGTYYEQYF.

The genes are TRBV5-1 and TRBJ1-5, with 8 bases fitting TRBD1. V lost 5 bases, J lost 6 bases, and 7 bases stayed unmatched. Germline CDR1 reads SGHRS; CDR2 reads YFSETQ. The CDR3 length is 14 residues. CDR3 nucleotides: TGCGCCAGCAGTCCTTCAGGGGGCGGTCAGCCCCAGCATTTT. Translated, it gives CASSPSGGGQPQHF.

Notes on this clone: This likely reflects a read error, since a far larger clone is one base away. At the DNA level, this CDR3 is encoded by other sequences in the same sample as well. CDR3 in amino acids: CASSLAGGLDEQYF. As DNA, the CDR3 is TGCGCCAGCAGCTTGGCAGGGGGGCTGGACGAGCAGTACTTC. The rearrangement uses TRBV5-1 and TRBJ2-7; the D gene is possibly TRBD1 (7 bases). Trimming took off 0 bases at V and 5 bases at J, with 12 bases between the two ends. CDR3 length: 14 amino acids. Germline lookup yields CDR1 SGHRS and CDR2 YFSETQ.

CDR3 in amino acids: CASSGIAGLLGNEQFF. The DNA of the CDR3 is TGTGCCAGCAGTGGGATAGCGGGACTTTTGGGAAATGAGCAGTTCTTC. This chain connects TRBV27 to TRBJ2-1; TRBD2 aligns across 8 bases. Trimming cost V 5 bases and J 7 bases; bases outside gene matches: 13. Germline CDR1 MNHEY, CDR2 SMNVEV (reference sequence). The CDR3 covers 16 residues.

The V call is TRBV7-7, the J call TRBJ2-2; 7 positions agree with TRBD1. The length of the CDR3 is 19 residues. Germline values: CDR1 SSHAT, CDR2 FNYEAQ (reference sequence). The V segment lost 5 bases and the J segment 0 bases; nucleotides outside the gene matches: 15. CDR3 protein: CASSQRQRGGLSNTGELFF. In DNA, the CDR3 is TGTGCCAGCAGCCAAAGACAAAGAGGGGGCCTATCGAACACCGGGGAGCTGTTTTTT.

This clone was picked up a small number of times. The V and J genes are TRBV6-1 and TRBJ1-4; D uncertain. Deletions cut 1 base from V and 11 bases from J, with 11 bases between. Germline loops: CDR1 MNHNS, CDR2 SASEGT. This CDR3 has 13 residues. DNA of the CDR3: TGTGCCAGCAGTGAAGTCGTACGGAGTAAACTGTTTTTT. Translation: CASSEVVRSKLFF.

This clone was seen only once. A read error is the likely source, as a far larger clone sits one nucleotide away. The V call is TRBV2, the J call TRBJ2-5; 15 nucleotides match TRBD2. The J call may be faulty, since TRBJ2-7 better matches the DNA end. The CDR3 consists of 19 residues. Per the germline V gene, CDR1 is SNHLY and CDR2 is FYNNEI. The CDR3 nucleotides are TGTGCCAGCACTCGGAGGACTAGCGGGAGGGCCGTCTCCGAGGCCGAGCAGTACTTC. Its protein product is CASTRRTSGRAVSEAEQYF.

Points on this clone: A read error likely explains this, since a far larger clone differs by one base. The CDR3 DNA sequence: TGCGCCAGCAGCTTGGCCGAAAGTGGAGCTTTCTTT. It encodes CASSLAESGAFF. The chain has TRBV5-1 and TRBJ1-1, with unresolved D. Trimming pared 0 bases from V and 10 bases from J, leaving 10 bases between. This CDR3 has 12 amino acids. The V gene's germline CDR1 is SGHRS and CDR2 YFSETQ. The whole variable domain, remainder taken from reference TRBV5-1 and TRBJ1-1, is KAGVTQTPRYLIKTRGQQVTLSCSPISGHRSVSWYQQTPGQGLQFLFEYFSETQRNKGNFPGRFSGRQFSNSRSEMNVSTLELGDSALYLCASSLAESGAFFGQGTRLTVV.

This clone was seen once. Since a far larger clone is one base different, this is likely a read error. Other DNA sequences in the same sample also yield this CDR3. This chain connects TRBV11-2 to TRBJ2-1, with 10 bases fitting TRBD2. The germline CDR1 and CDR2 sequences are SGHAT and FQNNGV. J lost 4 bases, V lost 1 base, and 13 bases had no gene match. The CDR3 length is 19 residues. This CDR3 is CASSLGRKIAGGSYNEQFF. DNA for the CDR3: TGTGCCAGCAGCTTAGGGAGGAAAATAGCGGGGGGATCATACAATGAGCAGTTCTTC.

About this clone: This likely came from a read error, as a far larger clone is one base away. This chain's CDR3 is CATRLARDTGELFF. The CDR3 DNA sequence: TGTGCCACCAGACTAGCGAGAGACACCGGGGAGCTGTTTTTT. The rearrangement joins TRBV6-1 to TRBJ2-2; 8 bases line up with TRBD2. There are 14 residues in the CDR3. Germline-derived CDR1 and CDR2 are MNHNS and SASEGT. V lost 10 bases and J lost 3; bases outside the gene matches: 7.

The gene calls are TRBV10-3 and TRBJ1-1; D unresolved. Germline CDR1 and CDR2: ENHRY and SYGVKD. The CDR3 consists of 14 residues. V was cut by 1 base and J by 1 base, with 7 bases left in between. CDR3 sequence: CAISEWEKNTEAFF. CDR3 DNA sequence: TGTGCCATCAGTGAGTGGGAGAAGAACACTGAAGCTTTCTTT.

This chain links TRBV5-1 with TRBJ2-1; 7 nucleotides align to TRBD1. The germline CDR1 and CDR2 sequences are SGHRS and YFSETQ. The trim removed 1 base at V and 5 bases at J, leaving 6 bases unmatched. CDR3 length: 15 amino acids. The CDR3 reads CASSLRTGGNNEQFF. For the CDR3, the DNA is TGCGCCAGCAGCTTGAGGACAGGAGGTAACAATGAGCAGTTCTTC.

A word on this clone: At the DNA level, this CDR3 is encoded by other sequences in the same sample as well. The gene calls are TRBV27 and TRBJ2-6; the D is unclear. The CDR3 totals 14 residues. V was shortened by 2 bases and J by 2 bases, with 4 bases between the two germline ends. Germline CDR1 and CDR2: MNHEY and SMNVEV (reference sequence). CDR3 nucleotide sequence: TGTGCCAGCAGTTTAAATCCTGGGGCCAACGTCCTGACTTTC. Amino acid sequence: CASSLNPGANVLTF.

This clone came up a few times. The chain is built from TRBV5-1 and TRBJ1-1; D unclear. Germline values: CDR1 SGHRS, CDR2 YFSETQ. This CDR3 comprises 13 residues. V lost 3 bases and J 1 base, leaving 7 bases between the germline ends. CDR3 loop: CASSSPGNTEAFF. The CDR3 DNA reads TGCGCCAGCAGCTCCCCTGGGAACACTGAAGCTTTCTTT.

The V gene is TRBV28, the J gene TRBJ2-3; no firm D call. Trimming stripped 6 bases from V and 2 bases from J, with 12 bases between. The CDR3 runs to 14 residues. Germline CDR1 reads MDHEN; CDR2 reads SYDVKM. CDR3 sequence (DNA): TGTGCCAGCAGACCAACGCCCAACACAGATACGCAGTATTTT. Protein product: CASRPTPNTDTQYF. Full variable domain (outside the CDR3, taken from reference TRBV28 and TRBJ2-3): DVKVTQSSRYLVKRTGEKVFLECVQDMDHENMFWYRQDPGLGLRLIYFSYDVKMKEKGDIPEGYSVSREKKERFSLILESASTNQTSMYLCASRPTPNTDTQYFGPGTRLTVL.

The chain carries TRBV7-9 and TRBJ1-1; unclear D gene. Germline loops: CDR1 SEHNR, CDR2 FQNEAQ (reference sequence). The V end was cut by 9 bases, the J end by 11 bases, with 22 bases between. The CDR3 contains 13 residues. The CDR3 region is CASSPGVAFAAFF. Written as DNA, the CDR3 is TGTGCCAGTTCCCCTGGGGTCGCCTTCGCTGCTTTCTTT.

The rearrangement links TRBV6-5 to TRBJ1-5, with 11 bases lining up with TRBD1. The ends lost 6 bases at V and 5 bases at J; junction bases unmatched: 6. The CDR3 has 15 amino acids. Germline CDR1 reads MNHEY; CDR2 reads SVGAGI. Here the CDR3 DNA reads TGTGCCAGCAGGCCCGGGACAGGGGGAGATCAGCCCCAGCATTTT. This gives the protein CASRPGTGGDQPQHF.